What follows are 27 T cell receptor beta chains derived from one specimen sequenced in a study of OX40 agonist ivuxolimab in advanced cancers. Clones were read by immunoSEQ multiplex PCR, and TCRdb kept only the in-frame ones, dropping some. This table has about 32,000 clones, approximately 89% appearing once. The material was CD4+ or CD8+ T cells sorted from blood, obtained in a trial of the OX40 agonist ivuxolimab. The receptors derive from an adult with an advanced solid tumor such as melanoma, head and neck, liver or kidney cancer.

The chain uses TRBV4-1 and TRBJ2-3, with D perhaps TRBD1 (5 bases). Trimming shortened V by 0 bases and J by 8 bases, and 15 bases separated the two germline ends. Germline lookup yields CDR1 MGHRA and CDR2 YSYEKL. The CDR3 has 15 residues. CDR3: CASSQDLEVQGTQYF. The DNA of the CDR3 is TGCGCCAGCAGCCAAGATCTTGAGGTTCAGGGTACGCAGTATTTT.

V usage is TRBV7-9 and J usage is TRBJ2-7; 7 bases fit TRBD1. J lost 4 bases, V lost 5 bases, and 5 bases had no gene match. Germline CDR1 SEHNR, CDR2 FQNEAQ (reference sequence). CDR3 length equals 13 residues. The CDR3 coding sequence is TGTGCCAGCAGCAAGGGACAGCCTTACGAGCAGTACTTC. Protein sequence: CASSKGQPYEQYF.

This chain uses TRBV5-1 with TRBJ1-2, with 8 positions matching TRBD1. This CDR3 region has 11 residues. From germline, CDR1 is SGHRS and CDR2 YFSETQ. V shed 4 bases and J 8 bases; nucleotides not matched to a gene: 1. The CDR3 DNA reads TGCGCCAGCAGCCCAGGGGGCGGCTACACCTTC. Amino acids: CASSPGGGYTF. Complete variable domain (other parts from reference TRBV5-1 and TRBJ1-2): KAGVTQTPRYLIKTRGQQVTLSCSPISGHRSVSWYQQTPGQGLQFLFEYFSETQRNKGNFPGRFSGRQFSNSRSEMNVSTLELGDSALYLCASSPGGGYTFGSGTRLTVV.

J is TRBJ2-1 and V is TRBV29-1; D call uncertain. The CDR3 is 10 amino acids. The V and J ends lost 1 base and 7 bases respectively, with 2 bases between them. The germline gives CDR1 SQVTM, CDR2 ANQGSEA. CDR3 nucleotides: TGCAGCGTTGAAGTAAATGAGCAGTTCTTC. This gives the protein CSVEVNEQFF.

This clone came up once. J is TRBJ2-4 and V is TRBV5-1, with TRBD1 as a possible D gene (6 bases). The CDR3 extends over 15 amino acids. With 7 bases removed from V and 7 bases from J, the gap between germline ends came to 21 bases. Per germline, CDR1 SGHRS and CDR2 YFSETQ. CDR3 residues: CASSPDTGRGNIQYF. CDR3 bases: TGCGCCAGCTCGCCGGATACAGGGAGAGGCAACATTCAGTACTTC. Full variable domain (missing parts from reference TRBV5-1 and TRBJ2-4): KAGVTQTPRYLIKTRGQQVTLSCSPISGHRSVSWYQQTPGQGLQFLFEYFSETQRNKGNFPGRFSGRQFSNSRSEMNVSTLELGDSALYLCASSPDTGRGNIQYFGAGTRLSVL.

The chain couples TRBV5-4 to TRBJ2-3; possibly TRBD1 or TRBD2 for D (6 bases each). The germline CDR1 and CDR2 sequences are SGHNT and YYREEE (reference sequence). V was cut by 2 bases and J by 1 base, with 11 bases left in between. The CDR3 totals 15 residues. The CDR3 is CASSFRGRGTDTQYF. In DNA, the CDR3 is TGTGCCAGCAGCTTCCGGGGGCGAGGCACAGATACGCAGTATTTT.

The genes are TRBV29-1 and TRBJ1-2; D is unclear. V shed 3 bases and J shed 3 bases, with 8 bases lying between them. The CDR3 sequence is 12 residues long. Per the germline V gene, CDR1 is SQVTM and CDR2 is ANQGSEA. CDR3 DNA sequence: TGCAGCGTTGAGGGAGTCGACTATGGCTACACCTTC. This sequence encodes CSVEGVDYGYTF.

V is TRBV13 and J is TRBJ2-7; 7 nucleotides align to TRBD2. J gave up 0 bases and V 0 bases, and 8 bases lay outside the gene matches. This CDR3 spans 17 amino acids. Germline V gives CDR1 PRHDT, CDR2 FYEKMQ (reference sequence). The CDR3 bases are TGTGCCAGCAGCTTAGGCTTTTTCGGCGGGAGCTCCTACGAGCAGTACTTC. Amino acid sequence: CASSLGFFGGSSYEQYF.

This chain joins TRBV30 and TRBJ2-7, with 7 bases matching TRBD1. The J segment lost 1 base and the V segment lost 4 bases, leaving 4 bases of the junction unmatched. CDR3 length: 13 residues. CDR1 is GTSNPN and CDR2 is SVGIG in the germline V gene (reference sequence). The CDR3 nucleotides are TGTGCCTGGATGCAGACAGGGTCCTACGAGCAGTACTTC. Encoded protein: CAWMQTGSYEQYF.

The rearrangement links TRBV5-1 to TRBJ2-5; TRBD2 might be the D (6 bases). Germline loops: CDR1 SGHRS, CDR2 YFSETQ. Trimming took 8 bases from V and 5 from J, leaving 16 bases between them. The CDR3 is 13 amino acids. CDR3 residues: CASMSWGGETQYF. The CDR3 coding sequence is TGCGCCAGTATGTCTTGGGGAGGTGAGACCCAGTACTTC.

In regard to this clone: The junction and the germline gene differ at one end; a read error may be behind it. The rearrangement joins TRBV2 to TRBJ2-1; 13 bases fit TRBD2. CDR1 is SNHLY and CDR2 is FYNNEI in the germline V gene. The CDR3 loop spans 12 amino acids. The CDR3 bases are TGTGCCAGCACCGGGACTAGCGGGAAGCTCCTCTTC. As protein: CASTGTSGKLLF.

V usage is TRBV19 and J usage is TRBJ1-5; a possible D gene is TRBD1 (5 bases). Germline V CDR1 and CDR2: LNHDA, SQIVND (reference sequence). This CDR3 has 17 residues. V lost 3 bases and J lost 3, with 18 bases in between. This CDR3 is CASSIRGVPDANQPQHF. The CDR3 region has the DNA TGTGCCAGTAGTATCCGGGGCGTCCCGGACGCCAATCAGCCCCAGCATTTT.

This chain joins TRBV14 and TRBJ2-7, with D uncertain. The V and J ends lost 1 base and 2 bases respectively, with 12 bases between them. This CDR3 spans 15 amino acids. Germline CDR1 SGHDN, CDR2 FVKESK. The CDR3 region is CASSQVLRGPYEQYF. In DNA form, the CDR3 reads TGTGCCAGCAGCCAAGTTCTCAGAGGACCCTACGAGCAGTACTTC.

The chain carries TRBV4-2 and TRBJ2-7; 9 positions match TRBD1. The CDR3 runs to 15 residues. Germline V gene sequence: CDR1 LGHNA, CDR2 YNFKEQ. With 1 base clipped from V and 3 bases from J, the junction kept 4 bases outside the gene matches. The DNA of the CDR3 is TGTGCCAGCAGCCAAGTTGACAGGGGGAGCTACGAGCAGTACTTC. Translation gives CASSQVDRGSYEQYF.

The CDR3 nucleotides are TGTGCCAGCAGCATCAACCGGGACAGGGGTATTTCTGGGGCCAACGTCCTGACTTTC. Its translation: CASSINRDRGISGANVLTF. The chain carries TRBV9 and TRBJ2-6; TRBD1 matches 10 bases. Germline V gene lookup returns CDR1 SGDLS and CDR2 YYNGEE. The CDR3 has 19 amino acids. V gave up 4 bases and J gave up 1 base; unmatched junction bases: 11. Based on the CDR3 plus reference TRBV9 and TRBJ2-6, the full variable domain is DSGVTQTPKHLITATGQRVTLRCSPRSGDLSVYWYQQSLDQGLQFLIQYYNGEERAKGNILERFSAQQFPDLHSELNLSSLELGDSALYFCASSINRDRGISGANVLTFGAGSRLTVL.

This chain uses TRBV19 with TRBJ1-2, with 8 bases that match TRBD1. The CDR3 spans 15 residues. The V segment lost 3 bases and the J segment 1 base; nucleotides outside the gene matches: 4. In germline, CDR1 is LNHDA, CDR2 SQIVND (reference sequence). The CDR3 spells CASSMPGGVNYGYTF. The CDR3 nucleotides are TGTGCCAGTAGTATGCCAGGGGGCGTTAACTATGGCTACACCTTC. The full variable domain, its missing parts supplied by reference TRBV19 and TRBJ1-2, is DGGITQSPKYLFRKEGQNVTLSCEQNLNHDAMYWYRQDPGQGLRLIYYSQIVNDFQKGDIAEGYSVSREKKESFPLTVTSAQKNPTAFYLCASSMPGGVNYGYTFGSGTRLTVV.

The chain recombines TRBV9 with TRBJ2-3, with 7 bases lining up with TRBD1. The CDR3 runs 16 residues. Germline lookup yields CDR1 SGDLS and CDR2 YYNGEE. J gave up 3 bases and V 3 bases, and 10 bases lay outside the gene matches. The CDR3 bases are TGTGCCAGCAGCGAGGGACCGGGACAGTGGACAGATACGCAGTATTTT. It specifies CASSEGPGQWTDTQYF.

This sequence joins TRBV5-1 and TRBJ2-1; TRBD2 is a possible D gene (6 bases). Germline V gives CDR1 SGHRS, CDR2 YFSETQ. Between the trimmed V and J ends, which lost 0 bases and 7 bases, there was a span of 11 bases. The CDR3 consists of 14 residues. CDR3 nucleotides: TGCGCCAGCAGCTTGGGACTAGGTTTTAATGAGCAGTTCTTC. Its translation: CASSLGLGFNEQFF.

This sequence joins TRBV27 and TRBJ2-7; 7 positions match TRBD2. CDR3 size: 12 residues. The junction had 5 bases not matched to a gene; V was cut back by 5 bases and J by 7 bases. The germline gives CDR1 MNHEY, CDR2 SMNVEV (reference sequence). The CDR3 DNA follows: TGTGCCAGCAGTCCCGCGGGGGTGGAGCAGTACTTC. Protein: CASSPAGVEQYF.

CDR3 protein: CASSQTVGAGYGYTF. DNA of the CDR3: TGTGCCAGCAGCCAAACGGTAGGGGCAGGGTATGGCTACACCTTC. This chain joins TRBV4-2 and TRBJ1-2; D perhaps matches TRBD1 (5 bases). Germline CDR1 reads LGHNA; CDR2 reads YNFKEQ. The CDR3 consists of 15 residues. V was cut by 2 bases and J by 5 bases, with 15 bases left in between.

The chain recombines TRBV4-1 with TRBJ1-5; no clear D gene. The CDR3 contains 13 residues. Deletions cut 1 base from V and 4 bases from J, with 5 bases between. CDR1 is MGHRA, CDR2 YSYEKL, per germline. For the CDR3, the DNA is TGCGCCAGCAGCCAAGTGGAGAATCAGCCCCAGCATTTT. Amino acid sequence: CASSQVENQPQHF.

This CDR3 is CASSPQQGAVNEKLFF. The CDR3 bases are TGTGCCAGCAGCCCCCAACAGGGGGCCGTTAATGAAAAACTGTTTTTT. This sequence joins TRBV21-1 and TRBJ1-4; the listed D gene, TRBD1, was not tested against the DNA. TRBV21-1 represents a pseudogene. The CDR3 runs 16 residues.

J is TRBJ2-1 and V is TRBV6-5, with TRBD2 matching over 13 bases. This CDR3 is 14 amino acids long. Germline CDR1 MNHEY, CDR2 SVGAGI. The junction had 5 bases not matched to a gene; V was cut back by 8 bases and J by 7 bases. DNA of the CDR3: TGTGCCAGCGGGTGGACTAGCGGGAGTAATGAGCAGTTCTTC. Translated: CASGWTSGSNEQFF.

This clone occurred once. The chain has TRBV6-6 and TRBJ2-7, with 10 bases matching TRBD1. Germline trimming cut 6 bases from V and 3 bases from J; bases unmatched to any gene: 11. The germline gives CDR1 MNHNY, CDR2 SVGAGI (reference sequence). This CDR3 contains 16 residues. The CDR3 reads CASSLLGQGVGYEQYF. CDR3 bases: TGTGCCAGCAGCCTACTTGGACAGGGGGTAGGCTACGAGCAGTACTTC.

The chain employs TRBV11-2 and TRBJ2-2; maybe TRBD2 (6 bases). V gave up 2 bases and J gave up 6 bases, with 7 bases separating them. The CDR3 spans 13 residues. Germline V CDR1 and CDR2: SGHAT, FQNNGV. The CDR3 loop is CASSLTGAGELFF. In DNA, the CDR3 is TGTGCCAGCAGCTTAACGGGGGCCGGGGAGCTGTTTTTT. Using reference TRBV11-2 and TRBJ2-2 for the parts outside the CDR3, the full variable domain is EAGVAQSPRYKIIEKRQSVAFWCNPISGHATLYWYQQILGQGPKLLIQFQNNGVVDDSQLPKDRFSAERLKGVDSTLKIQPAKLEDSAVYLCASSLTGAGELFFGEGSRLTVL.

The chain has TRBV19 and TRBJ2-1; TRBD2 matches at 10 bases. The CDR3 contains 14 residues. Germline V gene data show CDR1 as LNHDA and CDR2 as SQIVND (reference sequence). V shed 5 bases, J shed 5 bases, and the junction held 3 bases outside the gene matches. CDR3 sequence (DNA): TGTGCCAGTAGTGAGCTAGCGGGAGACAATGAGCAGTTCTTC. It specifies CASSELAGDNEQFF. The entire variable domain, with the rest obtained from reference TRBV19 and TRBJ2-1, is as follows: DGGITQSPKYLFRKEGQNVTLSCEQNLNHDAMYWYRQDPGQGLRLIYYSQIVNDFQKGDIAEGYSVSREKKESFPLTVTSAQKNPTAFYLCASSELAGDNEQFFGPGTRLTVL.

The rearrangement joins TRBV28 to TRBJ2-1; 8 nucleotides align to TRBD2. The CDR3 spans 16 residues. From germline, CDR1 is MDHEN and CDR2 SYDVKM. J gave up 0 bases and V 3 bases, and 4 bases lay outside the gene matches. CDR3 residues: CASSFFGTSSYNEQFF. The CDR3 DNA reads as TGTGCCAGCAGTTTTTTTGGGACTAGCTCCTACAATGAGCAGTTCTTC.